This T cell receptor beta chain was found in a study of identical twins. TCRdb redid the calling of the 5' RACE reads with MiXCR, one entry per CDR3 protein. Of roughly 350,000 distinct CDR3 sequences listed, roughly 9% were seen once; the top ten hold more than 8%. This CDR3 has 15 amino acids. Germline V gene lookup returns CDR1 ENHRY and CDR2 SYGVKD. J lost 8 bases, V lost 0 bases, and 4 bases had no gene match. The J gene is TRBJ2-1, the V gene TRBV10-3; 10 nucleotides agree with TRBD2. The origin of this receptor is a woman aged 45-65 years in good health. The sequenced sample consisted of naive T cells sorted from blood. The CDR3 loop is CAISESSSGSYEQFF. As DNA, the CDR3 is TGTGCCATCAGTGAGTCGTCTAGCGGGAGCTATGAGCAGTTCTTC.